This TCR beta chain derives from a study of OX40 agonist ivuxolimab in advanced cancers. The CDR3 is made up of 15 amino acids. The protocol was immunoSEQ multiplex PCR, while the TCRdb copy is restricted to in-frame clones and leaves out a portion. Found here are over 65,000 clones, about 90% of them singletons; the top ten hold 1.5% to 2%. The sequencing used CD4+ or CD8+ T cells sorted from blood, collected in a trial of the OX40 agonist ivuxolimab. The TCR was taken from an adult with an advanced solid tumor such as melanoma, head and neck, liver or kidney cancer. The chain joins TRBV12-2 to TRBJ1-1; TRBD1 reflects the table's D call only, with no check against the DNA. TRBV12-2 is a known pseudogene. The DNA for the CDR3 is TGTGCAAGTTTCCATACAGGGGGCGTAAGGACTGAAGCTTTCTTT. Protein sequence: CASFHTGGVRTEAFF.